This note documents a single T cell receptor beta chain sequence. Its antigen is not known. The V end lost 4 bases, the J end lost 4 bases, and 17 bases lay between the germline ends. Germline lookup yields CDR1 MNHNS and CDR2 SASEGT. This CDR3 is built from 16 residues. This specimen comes from a study of cytomegalovirus exposure and HLA in healthy donors. Overall study context: The same platform used for the roughly 650 first-cohort repertoires was also used for the 100 to 150 validation repertoires, as a later analysis reported.

Notes on the study in general: In vitro testing confirmed a few CMV-associated chains as specific for CMV antigens. A subsequent analysis found that TCR clusters from the first cohort also tended to co-occur in the approximately 130 validation repertoires, with about 94% of cluster scores above 0. The majority of TCR sequences were rare, yet some public TCRs appeared in many donors.

Repertoires were generated with immunoSEQ multiplex PCR, while TCRdb's copy carries only in-frame clones and drops some. The profile shows 110,000 to 150,000 clones, approximately 89% of them singletons. The origin of this receptor is a man younger than 35 in good health and CMV-seronegative. Sample: PBMCs. V gene TRBV6-1 combines with J gene TRBJ1-5; D might be TRBD1 (5 bases). The CDR3 is CASSVWSRVSNQPQHF. The CDR3 region has the DNA TGTGCCAGCAGTGTGTGGAGCAGGGTGAGTAATCAGCCCCAGCATTTT.